A single sample gave rise to the 6 T cell receptor beta chains below, sequenced in a study of identical twins. TCRdb used MiXCR to reprocess the 5' RACE reads, holding one entry per CDR3 protein. The sample holds approximately 700,000 distinct CDR3 sequences, 15% to 20% seen once. The same sample was also used in a study of T cells expressing NK-cell markers.

The sequenced sample was PBMCs. These receptors were obtained from a woman under 30 in good health.

This clonotype has just a few counts. This chain uses TRBV5-1 with TRBJ2-2; D assignment may be TRBD1 or TRBD2 (5 bases each). This CDR3 has 15 amino acids. Germline V gene lookup returns CDR1 SGHRS and CDR2 YFSETQ. Trimming took off 3 bases at V and 8 bases at J, with 17 bases between the two ends. This CDR3 is CASSSALGTAGELFF. Here the CDR3 DNA reads TGCGCCAGCAGCTCGGCGCTAGGGACGGCGGGGGAGCTGTTTTTT.

This clonotype was observed a handful of times. The chain joins TRBV5-6 to TRBJ2-3, with D tentatively TRBD2 (6 bases). V was cut by 4 bases and J by 4 bases, with 25 bases left in between. Germline loops: CDR1 SGHDT, CDR2 YYEEEE. The CDR3 is 18 residues long. CDR3 protein: CASSRREKVLQGADTQYF. Here the CDR3 DNA reads TGTGCCAGCAGCCGCCGGGAGAAGGTCCTACAAGGGGCAGATACGCAGTATTTT.

This clonotype was counted only a few times. The CDR3 loop reads CATSAWEGAYCSYEQYF. The CDR3 DNA reads TGTGCCACCAGTGCGTGGGAAGGAGCATACTGCTCCTACGAGCAGTACTTC. The gene calls are TRBV24-1 and TRBJ2-7; D uncertain. This CDR3 is 17 amino acids long. V was shortened by 5 bases and J by 0 bases, with 19 bases between the two germline ends. Germline V gives CDR1 KGHDR, CDR2 SFDVKD.

The V and J genes are TRBV7-2 and TRBJ2-7; 7 nucleotides agree with TRBD2. Trimming removed 7 bases from V and 2 bases from J; junction bases left unmatched: 5. In germline, CDR1 is SGHTA, CDR2 FQGNSA. This CDR3 has 13 residues. CDR3 nucleotides: TGTGCCAGCACTTTAGCGGGCCCCTACGAGCAGTACTTC. It yields the protein CASTLAGPYEQYF.

The chain carries TRBV12-3 or TRBV12-4 and TRBJ2-7; TRBD1 aligns across 10 bases. The CDR3 is 17 amino acids. V lost 1 base, J lost 9 bases, and 15 bases stayed unmatched. The CDR3 nucleotides read TGTGCCAGCAGTTTAGGGACAGGGGGTTACTATTTTAGAGGGCAGTACTTC. Translated: CASSLGTGGYYFRGQYF.

The count of this clonotype is one. The rearrangement joins TRBV2 to TRBJ2-5; D may be TRBD2 (7 bases). Trimming stripped 4 bases from V and 3 bases from J, with 36 bases between. The CDR3 is 22 amino acids. CDR1 and CDR2 (germline): SNHLY, FYNNEI. CDR3 DNA: TGTGCCAGCAGTGTGTCGGGGGGCGAAGCTCTCTGGTACTCAACGGGGGAAGAGACCCAGTACTTC. Its translation is CASSVSGGEALWYSTGEETQYF.